This T cell receptor beta chain came from a study of blood T cell repertoires in COVID-19. Study overall: Donors in the United States, Italy and Spain gave samples during acute or convalescent COVID-19.

Assay: immunoSEQ multiplex PCR; the TCRdb copy retains only in-frame clones and omits some. The data hold some 260,000 clones, with 88% observed a single time. V was pared by 3 bases and J by 3 bases, with 4 bases between. The CDR3 sequence is 12 residues long. The receptor was derived from a woman in her 30s with acute or convalescent COVID-19. The genes are TRBV12-3 or TRBV12-4 and TRBJ2-3; D is unclear. What was sequenced was peripheral blood. CDR3 loop: CASSFRTDTQYF. CDR3 sequence (DNA): TGTGCCAGCAGTTTTCGGACAGATACGCAGTATTTT.